This T cell receptor (beta chain) appears in the sequencing data of a study of shared clonotypes between healthy human individuals. The overall study: Serving as donors were a couple of women and three men, whose ages spanned 18 to 49. The study, taken as a whole, reports: Larger estimated richness was generally recorded for naive subsets relative to memory subsets. Against clonotypes common to all four donors, non-shared ones had lower generation probabilities.

Germline lookup yields CDR1 WNHNN and CDR2 SYGVQD (reference sequence). Trimming shortened V by 5 bases and J by 5 bases, and 13 bases separated the two germline ends. CDR3 size: 13 residues. For each subset, genomic DNA was distributed in equal portions over several immunoSEQ plates. TCRdb keeps only in-frame clones here, not all; method: immunoSEQ multiplex PCR. The data hold around 1.9 million clones, with around 93% observed a single time. The naive CD8 subset, CD45RO-negative cells positively selected for CCR7, excluded terminally differentiated effector memory CD45RA+ cells. As regards this clone: The antigen is not known.

Input material: naive CD8+ T cells from PBMCs. The chain employs TRBV10-1 and TRBJ2-7, with a weak D call TRBD2 (5 bases). This receptor was taken from a man aged 18 to 30 in good health. Some clones in this sample may be carry-over from other donors' samples. This CDR3 is CASSRDFGNEQYF. The CDR3 nucleotides are TGCGCCAGCAGTCGGGATTTCGGTAACGAGCAGTACTTC.